This T cell receptor beta chain appears in the sequencing data of a study of blood T cells in healthy people across ages. Study observations and caveats: No conclusive comparison of naive versus antigen-experienced cells was possible with unsorted PBMCs.

Losses at the gene ends were 5 bases for V and 6 bases for J; bases not matched to a gene: 12. The CDR3 has 15 amino acids. Germline V gives CDR1 DFQATT, CDR2 SNEGSKA (reference sequence). Every donor contributed around 10 milliliters of peripheral blood by blood draw. Alongside a J-beta primer mix, a sample-barcoded 5' primer served in a second PCR lasting about 6 to 11 cycles. MiXCR, applied by TCRdb to the 5' RACE reads, yields one record per CDR3 protein. There are hundreds of thousands of distinct CDR3 sequences in the sample; 20% to 25% occur only once, and about 3.6% lies in the top ten. A word on this clonotype: Its specificity is not known.

V is TRBV20-1 and J is TRBJ2-3; 9 bases align to TRBD1. This clonotype was sampled from a man in his sixties or seventies in good health. The source material was blood. The CDR3 spells CSALSRDREADTQYF. In nucleotides, the CDR3 is TGCAGTGCTTTGTCCCGGGACAGGGAAGCCGATACGCAGTATTTT.